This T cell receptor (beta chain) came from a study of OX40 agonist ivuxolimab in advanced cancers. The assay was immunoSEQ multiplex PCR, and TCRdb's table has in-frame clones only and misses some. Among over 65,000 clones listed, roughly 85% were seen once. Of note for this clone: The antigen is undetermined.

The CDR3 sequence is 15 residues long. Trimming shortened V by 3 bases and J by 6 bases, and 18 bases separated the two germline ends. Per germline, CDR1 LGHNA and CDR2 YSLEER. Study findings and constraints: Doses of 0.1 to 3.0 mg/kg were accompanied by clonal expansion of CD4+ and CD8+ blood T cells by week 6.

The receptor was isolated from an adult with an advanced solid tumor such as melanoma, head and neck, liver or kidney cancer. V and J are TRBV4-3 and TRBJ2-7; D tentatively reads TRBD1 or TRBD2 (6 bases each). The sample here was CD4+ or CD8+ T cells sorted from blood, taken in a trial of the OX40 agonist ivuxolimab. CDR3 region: CASSQAGPGAGEQYF. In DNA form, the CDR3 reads TGCGCCAGCAGCCAGGCGGGGCCAGGGGCTGGCGAGCAGTACTTC.